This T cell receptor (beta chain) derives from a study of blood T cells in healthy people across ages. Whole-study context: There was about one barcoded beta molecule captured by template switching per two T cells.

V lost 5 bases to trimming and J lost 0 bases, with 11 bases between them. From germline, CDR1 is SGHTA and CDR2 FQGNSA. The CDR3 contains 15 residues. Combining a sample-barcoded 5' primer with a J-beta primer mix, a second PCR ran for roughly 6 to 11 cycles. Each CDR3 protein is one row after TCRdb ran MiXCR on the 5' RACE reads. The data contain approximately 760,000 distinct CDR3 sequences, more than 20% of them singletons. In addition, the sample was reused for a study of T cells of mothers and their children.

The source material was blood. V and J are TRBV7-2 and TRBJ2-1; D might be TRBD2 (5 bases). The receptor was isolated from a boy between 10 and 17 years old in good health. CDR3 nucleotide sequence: TGTGCCAGCAGCGGTGGACTGTACTCCTACAATGAGCAGTTCTTC. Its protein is CASSGGLYSYNEQFF.